This T cell receptor (beta chain) was documented in a study of shared clonotypes between healthy human individuals. Positively selected for CCR7, the CD45RO-negative cells used as naive CD8 cells excluded terminally differentiated effector memory CD45RA+ cells. The germline V gene has CDR1 SNHLY and CDR2 FYNNEI. V lost 4 bases to trimming and J lost 3 bases, with 10 bases between them. The CDR3 has 13 residues. The table came from immunoSEQ multiplex PCR; TCRdb's copy has only in-frame clones and leaves some out. The table includes 1.5 million to 2.5 million clones, over 85% detected once. Material for sequencing was naive CD8+ T cells sorted from blood. The TCR originated in a man younger than 35 in good health. This chain uses TRBV2 with TRBJ2-7, with D possibly matching TRBD2 (6 bases). Written as DNA, the CDR3 is TGTGCCAGCAGTGGGGGGGATTTCTACGAGCAGTACTTC. Protein product: CASSGGDFYEQYF.